This is a list of T cell receptor beta chains from one sample in a study of shared clonotypes between healthy human individuals. The method was immunoSEQ multiplex PCR; TCRdb's version includes in-frame clones alone and lacks a portion of them. Here the sample spans about 460,000 clones, roughly three quarters being singletons. The sample consisted of PBMCs. The origin of the receptors is a woman aged 40 to 50 in good health. Some clones in this sample may be carry-over from other donors' samples. Each CDR3 is given without its conserved first and last residue. Fields, in order: CDR3 protein, V gene, J gene.

CDR3: ASSPTPAGSYNEQF
V: TRBV4-2
J: TRBJ2-1

CDR3: ASSIQGDLNTGELF
V: TRBV5-1
J: -

CDR3: AWSPGAGSGEQY
V: TRBV30
J: TRBJ2-7

CDR3: ASSQAVVGLYEQY
V: TRBV4-1
J: TRBJ2-7

CDR3: ASSIEFSGARETQY
V: TRBV19
J: TRBJ2-5

CDR3: ASSESGTGGNEQY
V: TRBV6-1
J: TRBJ2-7

CDR3: ATNGQSGYGYT
V: TRBV28
J: TRBJ1-2

CDR3: ASRRRENTGELF
V: TRBV19
J: TRBJ2-2

CDR3: ASSEGQGPSGYT
V: TRBV5-1
J: TRBJ1-2

CDR3: ASSQPPRTSGYEQY
V: TRBV4-1
J: TRBJ2-7

CDR3: ASSLEARETQY
V: TRBV7-3
J: TRBJ2-5

CDR3: ASSPRTGFTGELF
V: TRBV27
J: TRBJ2-2

CDR3: ATSREQATTGEQY
V: TRBV15
J: TRBJ2-7

CDR3: ASSRAGAANEKLF
V: TRBV5-1
J: TRBJ1-4

CDR3: ASNTGFNQPQH
V: TRBV6-5
J: TRBJ1-5